Below are 16 T cell receptor beta chains sequenced from a single sample in a study of cytomegalovirus exposure and HLA in healthy donors. A multiplex PCR was run with 60 Vbeta primers and 13 Jbeta primers. Method: immunoSEQ multiplex PCR; TCRdb's copy keeps in-frame clones and lacks some. This table holds about 110,000 clones, approximately 16% found once. The sample comprised PBMCs. These receptors came from a female donor in good health and CMV-seronegative.

This clone has just a few counts. The chain is built from TRBV6-5 and TRBJ1-2; 8 nucleotides line up with TRBD1. Germline CDR1 reads MNHEY; CDR2 reads SVGAGI. The trim removed 8 bases at V and 5 bases at J, leaving 7 bases unmatched. The CDR3 is 13 amino acids. The CDR3 sequence is CASAGGSEYGYTF. CDR3 DNA sequence: TGTGCCAGCGCAGGGGGCAGTGAGTATGGCTACACCTTC.

This chain links TRBV30 with TRBJ1-4; a weak D match, TRBD1 (6 bases). The ends were cut back, 0 bases at V and 4 bases at J, with 12 bases in the middle. The CDR3 loop spans 15 amino acids. CDR1 is GTSNPN, CDR2 SVGIG, per germline (reference sequence). CDR3 coding DNA: TGTGCCTGGAGTGTACCCGGACAGATTAATGAAAAACTGTTTTTT. This codes for CAWSVPGQINEKLFF.

The genes are TRBV4-3 and TRBJ2-1; 9 bases are shared with TRBD1. V was clipped by 4 bases and J by 3 bases; unmatched bases: 4. CDR1 and CDR2 (germline): LGHNA, YSLEER. The CDR3 contains 15 residues. The CDR3 DNA follows: TGCGCCAGCAGCCCGGGACAGGGATTCTACAATGAGCAGTTCTTC. Translated: CASSPGQGFYNEQFF.

The chain couples TRBV10-1 to TRBJ1-6; D might be TRBD1 (6 bases). In germline, CDR1 is WNHNN, CDR2 SYGVQD (reference sequence). This CDR3 is built from 14 residues. Deletions cut 11 bases from V and 6 bases from J, with 17 bases between. As DNA, the CDR3 is TGCGCCGGGGATAACAGGGACACTAATTCACCCCTCCACTTT. Protein product: CAGDNRDTNSPLHF.

This clone was counted a few times. The CDR3 protein is CASSQDSPSAAGETQYF. In nucleotides, the CDR3 is TGCGCCAGCAGCCAAGATTCCCCTTCTGCAGCCGGGGAGACCCAGTACTTC. V and J are TRBV4-3 and TRBJ2-5; D is ambiguous. Trimming pared 0 bases from V and 5 bases from J, leaving 19 bases between. The CDR3 consists of 17 residues. The germline V gene has CDR1 LGHNA and CDR2 YSLEER.

This clone was found a few times. The junction departs from the called germline gene at one end, perhaps through a read error. The CDR3 region is CASTQVQGAYGYTF. The CDR3 bases are TGCGCCAGCACCCAAGTGCAGGGTGCGTATGGCTACACCTTC. The V gene is TRBV4-1, the J gene TRBJ1-2, with a weak D call TRBD1 (5 bases). The germline V gene encodes CDR1 MGHRA and CDR2 YSYEKL. This CDR3 spans 14 amino acids.

Points on this clone: The junction departs from germline at one end; a sequencing error may be responsible. Distinct nucleotide sequences in the sample also encode this CDR3. The chain joins TRBV9 to TRBJ1-1; D not certain. CDR1 and CDR2 from the germline V gene are SGDLS and YYNGEE. CDR3 size: 13 residues. CDR3 coding DNA: TGTGCCAGCAGCACGGGGATCAACACTGAGGCTTTCTTT. Protein product: CASSTGINTEAFF.

This chain links TRBV11-2 with TRBJ2-7; 10 bases are a match to TRBD1. This CDR3 spans 14 amino acids. The trim removed 5 bases at V and 4 bases at J, leaving 5 bases unmatched. From germline, CDR1 is SGHAT and CDR2 FQNNGV. The DNA for the CDR3 is TGTGCCAGCAGCGTGACAGGGGGCTTTTACGAGCAGTACTTC. Translating it yields CASSVTGGFYEQYF. The full variable domain, its missing parts supplied by reference TRBV11-2 and TRBJ2-7, is EAGVAQSPRYKIIEKRQSVAFWCNPISGHATLYWYQQILGQGPKLLIQFQNNGVVDDSQLPKDRFSAERLKGVDSTLKIQPAKLEDSAVYLCASSVTGGFYEQYFGPGTRLTVT.

This clone has only a few counts. This rearrangement joins TRBV15 to TRBJ2-4, with 10 bases lining up with TRBD2. V shed 0 bases, J shed 11 bases, and the junction held 4 bases outside the gene matches. The CDR3 extends over 14 amino acids. From germline, CDR1 is LNHNV and CDR2 YYDKDF (reference sequence). The CDR3 sequence: CATSRDSAGGVQYF. The CDR3 nucleotides read TGTGCCACCAGCAGAGATTCAGCGGGAGGGGTTCAGTACTTC.

The chain recombines TRBV6-5 with TRBJ2-3, with 7 bases that match TRBD2. The CDR3 loop spans 15 amino acids. Losses at the gene ends were 6 bases for V and 0 bases for J; bases not matched to a gene: 6. Germline V gene lookup returns CDR1 MNHEY and CDR2 SVGAGI. The CDR3 DNA reads as TGTGCCAGCAGCCAGACTAGCTTGAGCACAGATACGCAGTATTTT. Translating it yields CASSQTSLSTDTQYF.

The V gene is TRBV2, the J gene TRBJ2-3; 9 bases map to TRBD2. The CDR3 runs 14 residues. V shed 10 bases, J shed 5 bases, and the junction held 10 bases outside the gene matches. Germline loops: CDR1 SNHLY, CDR2 FYNNEI. CDR3 sequence: CATATSGGEDTQYF. CDR3 nucleotide sequence: TGTGCCACCGCGACTAGCGGTGGAGAAGATACGCAGTATTTT.

This clone occurred a few times. The V gene is TRBV19, the J gene TRBJ1-5; no firm D call. Germline V lookup: CDR1 LNHDA, CDR2 SQIVND (reference sequence). CDR3 size: 13 residues. Trimming stripped 5 bases from V and 7 bases from J, with 12 bases between. DNA for the CDR3: TGTGCCAGTAGTTGGGGAGAGAGGCAGCCCCAGCATTTT. Protein product: CASSWGERQPQHF.

V gene TRBV2 combines with J gene TRBJ2-1; 12 bases map to TRBD2. Germline loops: CDR1 SNHLY, CDR2 FYNNEI. V was clipped by 7 bases and J by 6 bases; unmatched bases: 13. The CDR3 sequence is 17 residues long. The CDR3 sequence: CASKLYSSGRAGNEQFF. CDR3 bases: TGTGCCAGCAAACTCTATTCTAGCGGGAGGGCCGGCAATGAGCAGTTCTTC.

This clone was seen a few times. The V gene is TRBV11-2, the J gene TRBJ2-1, with 12 bases lining up with TRBD2. This CDR3 spans 19 amino acids. The V gene's germline CDR1 is SGHAT and CDR2 FQNNGV. Trimming removed 4 bases from V and 0 bases from J; junction bases left unmatched: 10. The chain's CDR3 is CASSSPGLAGPSSYNEQFF. CDR3 nucleotides: TGTGCCAGCAGCTCACCGGGACTAGCGGGCCCCAGCTCCTACAATGAGCAGTTCTTC. Full variable domain (remainder filled in from reference TRBV11-2 and TRBJ2-1): EAGVAQSPRYKIIEKRQSVAFWCNPISGHATLYWYQQILGQGPKLLIQFQNNGVVDDSQLPKDRFSAERLKGVDSTLKIQPAKLEDSAVYLCASSSPGLAGPSSYNEQFFGPGTRLTVL.

As DNA, the CDR3 is TGTGCCAGCAGCCTGGGAGGCGAGTACTCTGGAAACACCATATATTTT. Translated, it gives CASSLGGEYSGNTIYF. The chain has TRBV28 and TRBJ1-3; D is unclear. The CDR3 runs to 16 residues. The V end was cut by 6 bases, the J end by 0 bases, with 15 bases between. CDR1 and CDR2 from the germline V gene are MDHEN and SYDVKM.

The chain links TRBV29-1 to TRBJ2-3; 10 nucleotides match TRBD2. In germline, CDR1 is SQVTM, CDR2 ANQGSEA. V lost 4 bases to trimming and J lost 8 bases; unmatched junction nucleotides: 6. This CDR3 spans 13 amino acids. In DNA, the CDR3 is TGCAGCGTTGGCAGCGGGGGGGAAGGTACGCAGTATTTT. Translated, it gives CSVGSGGEGTQYF.